This entry features one T cell receptor (beta chain) sequence. This specimen comes from a study of long-term antiretroviral therapy in people with HIV. Per donor, a minimum of one pre-ART and a minimum of two post-ART PBMC samples were available. With survey level as its setting, the immunoSEQ assay was v3.0. Each sample had sequencing targeting about 35,000-50,000 T-cell genomes. This table comes from immunoSEQ multiplex PCR, and its TCRdb copy is limited to in-frame clones, with some not included. The table includes approximately 35,000 clones, 75% to 85% detected once. The CDR3 covers 15 residues. V shed 3 bases and J shed 2 bases, with 11 bases lying between them. Per germline, CDR1 SGHRS and CDR2 YFSETQ.

This clonotype was obtained from a man between 18 and 35 years old with HIV. Sequenced here: unsorted PBMCs, sampled 1.9 years after starting antiretroviral therapy. This sequence joins TRBV5-1 and TRBJ2-2; maybe TRBD1 (6 bases). The CDR3 DNA sequence: TGCGCCAGCAGCTGGGGACACTTTAACACCGGGGAGCTGTTTTTT. The encoded protein is CASSWGHFNTGELFF.